This T cell receptor beta chain was identified in a study of shared clonotypes between healthy human individuals. CD45RO-negative, CCR7-positively selected cells formed the naive CD8 fraction, excluding terminally differentiated effector memory CD45RA+ cells. Trimming took 2 bases from V and 6 from J; bases not matched to a gene: 6. Germline CDR1 and CDR2: MDHEN and SYDVKM. The CDR3 is made up of 14 amino acids. The genomic DNA of each subset was split evenly across several immunoSEQ plates. Sequencing was performed with immunoSEQ multiplex PCR; in TCRdb, only in-frame clones are kept and a portion is missing. The sample carries some 2 million clones, around 96% recorded once. About this clone itself: The antigen is unknown.

Study results and limitations: Clonotype sharing across a few donors was observed for 4.5% to 6.5% of naive CD4 clonotypes. What naive subsets generally showed was a larger estimated richness than memory subsets showed.

This clonotype was sampled from a man between 18 and 29 years old in good health. The sample was naive CD8+ T cells sorted from blood. J is TRBJ1-2 and V is TRBV28; 7 bases agree with TRBD1. CDR3 nucleotide sequence: TGTGCCAGCAGTTTAAGGGGGCGAACGCATGGCTACACCTTC. Its protein is CASSLRGRTHGYTF.